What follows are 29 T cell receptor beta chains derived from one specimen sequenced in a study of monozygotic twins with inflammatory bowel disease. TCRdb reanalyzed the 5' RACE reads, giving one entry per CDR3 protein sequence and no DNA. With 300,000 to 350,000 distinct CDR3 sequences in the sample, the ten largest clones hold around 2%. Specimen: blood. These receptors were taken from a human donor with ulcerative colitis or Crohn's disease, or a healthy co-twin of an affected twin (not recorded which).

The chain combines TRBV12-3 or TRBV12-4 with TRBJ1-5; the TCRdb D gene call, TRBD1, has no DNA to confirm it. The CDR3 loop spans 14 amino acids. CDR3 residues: CASSSTGANQPQHF.

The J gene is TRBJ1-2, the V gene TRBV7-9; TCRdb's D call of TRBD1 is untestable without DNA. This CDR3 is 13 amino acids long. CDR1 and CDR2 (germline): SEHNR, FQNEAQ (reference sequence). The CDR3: CASSPQQVYGYTF.

This CDR3 reads CATGQGSSGELFF. J is TRBJ2-2 and V is TRBV6-5; checking the TCRdb D call of TRBD1 is not possible without DNA. The CDR3 consists of 13 residues. CDR1 and CDR2 (germline): MNHEY, SVGAGI.

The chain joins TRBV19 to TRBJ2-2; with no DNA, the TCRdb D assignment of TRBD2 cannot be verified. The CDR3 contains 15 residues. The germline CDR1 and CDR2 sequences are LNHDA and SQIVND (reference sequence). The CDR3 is CASSIAGGNTGELFF. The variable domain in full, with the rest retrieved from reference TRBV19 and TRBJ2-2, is DGGITQSPKYLFRKEGQNVTLSCEQNLNHDAMYWYRQDPGQGLRLIYYSQIVNDFQKGDIAEGYSVSREKKESFPLTVTSAQKNPTAFYLCASSIAGGNTGELFFGEGSRLTVL.

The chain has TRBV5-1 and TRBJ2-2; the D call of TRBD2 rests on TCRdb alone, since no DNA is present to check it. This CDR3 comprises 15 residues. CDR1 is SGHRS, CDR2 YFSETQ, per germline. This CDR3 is CASDVAGGTTGELFF.

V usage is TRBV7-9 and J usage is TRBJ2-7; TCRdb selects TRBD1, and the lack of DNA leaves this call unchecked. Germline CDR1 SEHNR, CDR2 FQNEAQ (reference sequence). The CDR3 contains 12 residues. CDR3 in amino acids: CASTTRGGEQYF.

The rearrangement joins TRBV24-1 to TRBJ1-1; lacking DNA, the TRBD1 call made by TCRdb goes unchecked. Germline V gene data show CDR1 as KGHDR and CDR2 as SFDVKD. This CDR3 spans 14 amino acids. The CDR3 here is CATSDGGGIGEAFF.

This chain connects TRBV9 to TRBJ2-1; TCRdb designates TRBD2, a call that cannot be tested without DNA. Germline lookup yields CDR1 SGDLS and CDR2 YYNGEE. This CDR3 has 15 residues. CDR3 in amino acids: CASSPVRGGFQEQFF.

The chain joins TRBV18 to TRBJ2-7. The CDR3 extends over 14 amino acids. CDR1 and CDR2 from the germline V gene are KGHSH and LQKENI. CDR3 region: CASSPGYSLYEQYF.

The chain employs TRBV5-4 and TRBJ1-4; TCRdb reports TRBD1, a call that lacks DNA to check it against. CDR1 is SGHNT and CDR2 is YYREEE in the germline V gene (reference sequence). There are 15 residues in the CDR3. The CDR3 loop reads CASSERDRGIEKLFF.

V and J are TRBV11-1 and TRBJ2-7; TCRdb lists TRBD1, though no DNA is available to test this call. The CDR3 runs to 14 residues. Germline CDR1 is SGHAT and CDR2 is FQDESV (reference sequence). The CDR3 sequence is CASSAPTSIHEQYF.

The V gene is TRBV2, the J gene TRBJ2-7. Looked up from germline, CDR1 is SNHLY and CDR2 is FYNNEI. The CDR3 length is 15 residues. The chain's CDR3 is CASSEAQGLHYEQYF.

CDR3 amino acids: CASSQDTGHLTAEQYF. The chain links TRBV3-1 to TRBJ2-7; with no DNA, the TCRdb D assignment of TRBD1 cannot be verified. From germline, CDR1 is LGHDT and CDR2 YNNKEL (reference sequence). The CDR3 spans 16 residues.

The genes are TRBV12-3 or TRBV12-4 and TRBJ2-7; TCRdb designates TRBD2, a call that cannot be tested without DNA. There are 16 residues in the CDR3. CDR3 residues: CASSFSLGLVGGEQYF.

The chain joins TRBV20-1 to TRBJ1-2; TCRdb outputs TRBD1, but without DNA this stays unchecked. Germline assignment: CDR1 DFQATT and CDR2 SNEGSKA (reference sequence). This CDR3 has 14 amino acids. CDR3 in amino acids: CSADDRGRGAGYTF.

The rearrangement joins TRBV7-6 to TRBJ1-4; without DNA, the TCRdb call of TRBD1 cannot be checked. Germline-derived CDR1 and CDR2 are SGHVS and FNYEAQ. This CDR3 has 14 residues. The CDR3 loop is CASSFGLEGEKLFF.

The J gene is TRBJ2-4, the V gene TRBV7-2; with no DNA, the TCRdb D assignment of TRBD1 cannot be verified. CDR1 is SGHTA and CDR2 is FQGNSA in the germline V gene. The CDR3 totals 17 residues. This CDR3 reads CASSFKGDPRGKNIQYF. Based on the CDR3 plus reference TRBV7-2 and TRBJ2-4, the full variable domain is GAGVSQSPSNKVTEKGKDVELRCDPISGHTALYWYRQSLGQGLEFLIYFQGNSAPDKSGLPSDRFSAERTGGSVSTLTIQRTQQEDSAVYLCASSFKGDPRGKNIQYFGAGTRLSVL.

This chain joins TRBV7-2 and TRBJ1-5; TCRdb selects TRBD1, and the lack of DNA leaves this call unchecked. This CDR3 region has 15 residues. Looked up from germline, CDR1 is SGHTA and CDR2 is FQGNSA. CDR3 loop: CASSPDRSSNQPQHF.

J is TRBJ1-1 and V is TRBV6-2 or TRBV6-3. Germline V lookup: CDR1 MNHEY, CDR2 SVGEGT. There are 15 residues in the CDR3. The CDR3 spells CASSRPTDHPEGAFF.

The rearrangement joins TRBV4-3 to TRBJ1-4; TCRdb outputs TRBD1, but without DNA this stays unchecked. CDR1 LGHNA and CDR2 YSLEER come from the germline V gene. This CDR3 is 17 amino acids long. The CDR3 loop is CASSRHTNRGTNEKLFF.

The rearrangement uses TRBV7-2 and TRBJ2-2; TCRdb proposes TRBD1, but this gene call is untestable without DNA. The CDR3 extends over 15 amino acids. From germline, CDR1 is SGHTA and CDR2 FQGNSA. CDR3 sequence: CASSLAGTGPGELFF.

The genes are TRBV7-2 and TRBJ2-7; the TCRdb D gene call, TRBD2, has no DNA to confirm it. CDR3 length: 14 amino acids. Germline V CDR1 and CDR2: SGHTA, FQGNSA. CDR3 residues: CASSPGTRRYEQYF.

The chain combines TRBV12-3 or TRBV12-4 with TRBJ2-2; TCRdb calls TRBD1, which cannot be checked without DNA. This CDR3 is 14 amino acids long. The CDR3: CASGRHTNTGELFF.

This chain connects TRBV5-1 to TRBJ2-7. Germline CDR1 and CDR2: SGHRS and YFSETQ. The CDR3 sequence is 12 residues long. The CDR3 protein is CASSLDFYEQYF.

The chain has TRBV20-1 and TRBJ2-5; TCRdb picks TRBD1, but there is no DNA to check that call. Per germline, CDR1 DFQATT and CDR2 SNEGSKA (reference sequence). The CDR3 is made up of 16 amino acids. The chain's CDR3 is CSARVKGRGVWETQYF.

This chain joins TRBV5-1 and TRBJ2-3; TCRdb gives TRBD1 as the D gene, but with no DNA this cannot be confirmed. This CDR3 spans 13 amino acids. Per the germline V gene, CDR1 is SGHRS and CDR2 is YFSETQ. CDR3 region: CASSLRGKDTQYF.

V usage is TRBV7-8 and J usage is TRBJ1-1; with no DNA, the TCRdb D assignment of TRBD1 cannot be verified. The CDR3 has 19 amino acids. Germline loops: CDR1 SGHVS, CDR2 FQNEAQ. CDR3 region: CASSLSGAGRKKVNTEAFF.

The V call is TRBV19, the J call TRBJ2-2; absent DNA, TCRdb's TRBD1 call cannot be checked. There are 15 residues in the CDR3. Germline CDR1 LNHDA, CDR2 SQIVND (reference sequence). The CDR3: CASSNSDRNTGELFF.

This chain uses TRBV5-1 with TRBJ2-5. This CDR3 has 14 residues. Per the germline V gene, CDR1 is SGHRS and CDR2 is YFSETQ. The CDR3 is CASTLGQRQETQYF.